Reported below is one T cell receptor (beta chain). In the original analysis: From reference gene primer amplification, estimates of nucleated cell counts were derived. Clones were read by immunoSEQ multiplex PCR, and TCRdb kept only the in-frame ones, dropping some. For V, J and clone size, that table is used; D and trimming come from the DNA. The profile shows under 300,000 clones, about 80% of them singletons. Germline trimming cut 4 bases from V and 4 bases from J; bases unmatched to any gene: 13. This CDR3 has 16 residues. Germline CDR1 is SGHRS and CDR2 is YFSETQ. The sample belongs to a study of blood T cell repertoires in COVID-19. Looking at the study overall: Sites across the United States, Italy and Spain contributed samples from acute and convalescent COVID-19. PBMCs, B-cell-depleted T cells, or T cells were the source of the cDNA or gDNA that made up the material.

V usage is TRBV5-1 and J usage is TRBJ1-1, with TRBD1 identical over 7 bases. The source is an elderly woman with acute or convalescent COVID-19. Sequencing was done on a sample of peripheral blood. The DNA for the CDR3 is TGCGCCAGCAGCCCCCGGCAGGGGGAGAGGAGCACTGAAGCTTTCTTT. This gives the protein CASSPRQGERSTEAFF. The full variable domain, in which reference TRBV5-1 and TRBJ1-1 provide the parts outside the CDR3, is KAGVTQTPRYLIKTRGQQVTLSCSPISGHRSVSWYQQTPGQGLQFLFEYFSETQRNKGNFPGRFSGRQFSNSRSEMNVSTLELGDSALYLCASSPRQGERSTEAFFGQGTRLTVV.